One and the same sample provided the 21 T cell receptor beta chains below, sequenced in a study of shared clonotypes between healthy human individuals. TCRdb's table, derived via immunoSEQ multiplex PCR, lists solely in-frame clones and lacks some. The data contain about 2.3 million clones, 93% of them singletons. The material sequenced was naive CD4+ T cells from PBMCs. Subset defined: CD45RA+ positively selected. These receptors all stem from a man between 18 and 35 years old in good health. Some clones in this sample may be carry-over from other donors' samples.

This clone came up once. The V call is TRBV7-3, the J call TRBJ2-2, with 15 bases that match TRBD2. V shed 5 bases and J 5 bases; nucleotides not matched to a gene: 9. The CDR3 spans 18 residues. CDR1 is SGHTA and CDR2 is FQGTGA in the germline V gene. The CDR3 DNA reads TGTGCCAGCAGCCAACGGACTAGCGGGAGGGCCGAGACCGGGGAGCTGTTTTTT. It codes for CASSQRTSGRAETGELFF.

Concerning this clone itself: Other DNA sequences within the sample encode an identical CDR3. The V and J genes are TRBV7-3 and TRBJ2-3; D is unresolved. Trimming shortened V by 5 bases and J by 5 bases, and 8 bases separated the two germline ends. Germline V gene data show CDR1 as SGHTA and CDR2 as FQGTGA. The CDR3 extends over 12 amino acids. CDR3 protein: CASSLLGDTQYF. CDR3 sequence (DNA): TGTGCCAGCAGCCTGCTGGGAGATACGCAGTATTTT.

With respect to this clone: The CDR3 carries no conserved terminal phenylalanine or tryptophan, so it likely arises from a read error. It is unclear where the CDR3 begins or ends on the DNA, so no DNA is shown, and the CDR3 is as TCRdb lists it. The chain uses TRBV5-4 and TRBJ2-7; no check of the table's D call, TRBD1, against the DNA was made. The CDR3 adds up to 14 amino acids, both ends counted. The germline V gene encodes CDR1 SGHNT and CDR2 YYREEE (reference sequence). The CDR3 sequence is CASSPSPPTHHTSL.

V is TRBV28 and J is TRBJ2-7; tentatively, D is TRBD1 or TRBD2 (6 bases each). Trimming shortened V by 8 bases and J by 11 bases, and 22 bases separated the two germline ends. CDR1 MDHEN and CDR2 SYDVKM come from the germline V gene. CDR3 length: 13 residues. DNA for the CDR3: TGTGCCAGCCATACCGCCGAGGGGGGAAAGGAGTACTTC. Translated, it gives CASHTAEGGKEYF.

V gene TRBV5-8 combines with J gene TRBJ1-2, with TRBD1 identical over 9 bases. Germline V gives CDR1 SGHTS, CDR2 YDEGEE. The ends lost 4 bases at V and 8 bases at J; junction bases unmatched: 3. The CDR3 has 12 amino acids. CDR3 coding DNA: TGTGCCAGCAGCAGGACAGGGGAAGGCTACACCTTC. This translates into CASSRTGEGYTF.

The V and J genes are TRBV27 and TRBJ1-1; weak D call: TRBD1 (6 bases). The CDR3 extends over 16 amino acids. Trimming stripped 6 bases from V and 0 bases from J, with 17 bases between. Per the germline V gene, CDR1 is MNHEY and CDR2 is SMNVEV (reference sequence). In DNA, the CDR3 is TGTGCCAGCAGACGTAACACAGGGACGATGAACACTGAAGCTTTCTTT. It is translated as CASRRNTGTMNTEAFF.

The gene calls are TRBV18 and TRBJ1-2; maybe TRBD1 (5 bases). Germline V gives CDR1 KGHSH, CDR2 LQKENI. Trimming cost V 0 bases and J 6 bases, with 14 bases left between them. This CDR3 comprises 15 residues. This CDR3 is CASSPPLASGNGYTF. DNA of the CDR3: TGTGCCAGCTCACCACCTCTTGCGTCAGGGAATGGCTACACCTTC.

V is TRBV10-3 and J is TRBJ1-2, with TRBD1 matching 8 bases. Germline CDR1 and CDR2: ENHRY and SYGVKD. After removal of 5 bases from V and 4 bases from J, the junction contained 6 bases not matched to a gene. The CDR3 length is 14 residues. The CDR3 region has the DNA TGTGCCATCAGTCAAACAGGGGGGGCCTATGGCTACACCTTC. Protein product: CAISQTGGAYGYTF.

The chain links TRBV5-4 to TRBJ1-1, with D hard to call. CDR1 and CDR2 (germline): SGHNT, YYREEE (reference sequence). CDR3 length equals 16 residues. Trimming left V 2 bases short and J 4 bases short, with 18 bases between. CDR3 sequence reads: CASSFQQIRDGTEAFF. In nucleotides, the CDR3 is TGTGCCAGCAGCTTCCAACAGATCCGCGATGGCACTGAAGCTTTCTTT.

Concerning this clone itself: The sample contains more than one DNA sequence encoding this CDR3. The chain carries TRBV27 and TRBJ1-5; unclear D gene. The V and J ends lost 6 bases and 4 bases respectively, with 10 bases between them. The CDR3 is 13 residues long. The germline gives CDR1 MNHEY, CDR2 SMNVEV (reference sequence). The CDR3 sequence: CASSRGGNQPQHF. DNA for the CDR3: TGTGCCAGCAGCCGGGGTGGGAATCAGCCCCAGCATTTT.

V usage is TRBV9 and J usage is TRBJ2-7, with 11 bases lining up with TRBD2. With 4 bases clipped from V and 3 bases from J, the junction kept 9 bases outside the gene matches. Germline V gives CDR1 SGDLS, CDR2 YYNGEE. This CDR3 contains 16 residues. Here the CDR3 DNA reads TGTGCCAGCAGCCAAACCGGGACTAGCGGAAACTACGAGCAGTACTTC. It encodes CASSQTGTSGNYEQYF.

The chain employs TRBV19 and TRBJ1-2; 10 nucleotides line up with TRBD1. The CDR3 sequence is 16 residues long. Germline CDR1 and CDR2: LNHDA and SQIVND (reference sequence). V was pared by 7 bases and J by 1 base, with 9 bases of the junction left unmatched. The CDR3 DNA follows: TGTGCCAGTATCGGGACAGGGGAAGCCCTTAACTATGGCTACACCTTC. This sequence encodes CASIGTGEALNYGYTF.

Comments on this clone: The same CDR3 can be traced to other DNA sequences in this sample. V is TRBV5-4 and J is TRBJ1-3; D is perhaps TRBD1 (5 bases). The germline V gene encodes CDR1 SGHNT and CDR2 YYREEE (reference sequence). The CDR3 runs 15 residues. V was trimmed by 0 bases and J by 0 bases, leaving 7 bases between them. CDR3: CASSLGRGSGNTIYF. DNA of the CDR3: TGTGCCAGCAGCTTGGGGAGGGGCTCTGGAAACACCATATATTTT.

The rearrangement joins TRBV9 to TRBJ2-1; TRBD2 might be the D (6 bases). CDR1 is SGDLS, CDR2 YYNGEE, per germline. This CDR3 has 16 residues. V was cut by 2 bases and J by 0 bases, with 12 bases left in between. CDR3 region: CASSVNSGGSYNEQFF. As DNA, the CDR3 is TGTGCCAGCAGCGTCAATTCCGGGGGCTCCTACAATGAGCAGTTCTTC.

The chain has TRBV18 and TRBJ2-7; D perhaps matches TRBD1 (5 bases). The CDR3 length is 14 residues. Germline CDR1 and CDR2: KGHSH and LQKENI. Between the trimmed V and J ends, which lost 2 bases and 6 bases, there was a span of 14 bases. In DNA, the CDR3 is TGTGCCAGCTCACCATTGGCGCAGGGTGTCGAGCAGTACTTC. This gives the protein CASSPLAQGVEQYF.

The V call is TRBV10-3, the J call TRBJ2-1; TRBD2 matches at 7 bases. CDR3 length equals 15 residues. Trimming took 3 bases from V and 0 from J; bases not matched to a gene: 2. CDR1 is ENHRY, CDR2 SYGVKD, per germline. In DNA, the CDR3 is TGTGCCATCAGTGACGGGGGGAGCTCCTACAATGAGCAGTTCTTC. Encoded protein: CAISDGGSSYNEQFF.

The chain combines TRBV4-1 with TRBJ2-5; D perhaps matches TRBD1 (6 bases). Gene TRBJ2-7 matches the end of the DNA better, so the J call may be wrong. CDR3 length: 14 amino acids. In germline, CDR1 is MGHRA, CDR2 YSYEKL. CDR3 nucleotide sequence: TGCGCCAGCACCCGGACAGTTCCTGCCTACGAGCAGTACTTC. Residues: CASTRTVPAYEQYF.

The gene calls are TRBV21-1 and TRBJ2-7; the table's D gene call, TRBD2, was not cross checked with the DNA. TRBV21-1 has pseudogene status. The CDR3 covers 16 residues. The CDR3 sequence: CASSTGLAGPGYEQYF. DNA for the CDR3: TGTGCCAGCAGCACCGGACTAGCGGGGCCGGGGTACGAGCAGTACTTC.

CDR3 residues: CSVEEQGAYGYTF. The CDR3 nucleotides read TGCAGCGTTGAAGAACAGGGGGCCTATGGCTACACCTTC. The chain recombines TRBV29-1 with TRBJ1-2; 9 bases are shared with TRBD1. The J segment lost 4 bases and the V segment lost 0 bases, leaving 0 bases of the junction unmatched. In germline, CDR1 is SQVTM, CDR2 ANQGSEA. There are 13 residues in the CDR3.

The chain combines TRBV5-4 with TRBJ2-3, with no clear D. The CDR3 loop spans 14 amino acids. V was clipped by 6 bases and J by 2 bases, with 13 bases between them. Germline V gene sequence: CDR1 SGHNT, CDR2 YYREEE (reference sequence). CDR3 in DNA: TGTGCCAGCAAAGGTGAGGCACTCACAGATACGCAGTATTTT. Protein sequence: CASKGEALTDTQYF.

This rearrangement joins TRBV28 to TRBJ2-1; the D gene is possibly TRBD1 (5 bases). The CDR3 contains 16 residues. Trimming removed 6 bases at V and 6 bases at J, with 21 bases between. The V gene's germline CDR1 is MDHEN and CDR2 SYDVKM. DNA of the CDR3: TGTGCCAGCAGGCCCTTTAGGGGTGCCCATTTCAATGAGCAGTTCTTC. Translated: CASRPFRGAHFNEQFF. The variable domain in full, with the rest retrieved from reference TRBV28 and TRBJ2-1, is DVKVTQSSRYLVKRTGEKVFLECVQDMDHENMFWYRQDPGLGLRLIYFSYDVKMKEKGDIPEGYSVSREKKERFSLILESASTNQTSMYLCASRPFRGAHFNEQFFGPGTRLTVL.